This T cell receptor (beta chain) was profiled in a study of cytomegalovirus exposure and HLA in healthy donors. Study-wide results and caveats: According to reports, the classifier identified cytomegalovirus status with high specificity and sensitivity. The tendency of first-cohort TCR clusters to co-occur in the roughly 130 validation repertoires emerged from a later analysis. Many donors shared some public TCRs, even though most TCR sequences were rare. There were a few CMV-associated chains whose specificity for CMV antigens was confirmed in vitro.

V lost 3 bases, J lost 2 bases, and 10 bases lay in between. The CDR3 covers 14 residues. CDR1 SGHAT and CDR2 FQNNGV come from the germline V gene. For this clone: As yet, its antigen is unknown.

The table came from immunoSEQ multiplex PCR; TCRdb's copy has only in-frame clones and leaves some out. Altogether approximately 260,000 clones are present, approximately 84% being singletons, with the ten largest covering around 1.3%. The sequence derives from a woman in her thirties in good health and CMV-seropositive. The rearrangement links TRBV11-2 to TRBJ1-1; D remains ambiguous. Sequencing used PBMCs. The CDR3 DNA reads as TGTGCCAGCAGCTTCGGGAGTCCTAACACTGAAGCTTTCTTT. Translated, it gives CASSFGSPNTEAFF.